This T cell receptor (beta chain) is drawn from a study of cytomegalovirus exposure and HLA in healthy donors. Libraries were prepared by immunoSEQ multiplex PCR; TCRdb keeps only in-frame clonotypes and omits some of them. The sample holds hundreds of thousands of clones, roughly 90% seen once. Per the germline V gene, CDR1 is SNHLY and CDR2 is FYNNEI. There are 11 residues in the CDR3. With 2 bases removed from V and 7 bases from J, the gap between germline ends came to 5 bases. The rearrangement links TRBV2 to TRBJ1-2; D gene unclear. This sequence originates from a woman younger than 35 in good health and CMV-seronegative. The sample comprised PBMCs. The CDR3 spells CASSEYPGYTF. Here the CDR3 DNA reads TGTGCCAGCAGTGAATATCCTGGCTACACCTTC.